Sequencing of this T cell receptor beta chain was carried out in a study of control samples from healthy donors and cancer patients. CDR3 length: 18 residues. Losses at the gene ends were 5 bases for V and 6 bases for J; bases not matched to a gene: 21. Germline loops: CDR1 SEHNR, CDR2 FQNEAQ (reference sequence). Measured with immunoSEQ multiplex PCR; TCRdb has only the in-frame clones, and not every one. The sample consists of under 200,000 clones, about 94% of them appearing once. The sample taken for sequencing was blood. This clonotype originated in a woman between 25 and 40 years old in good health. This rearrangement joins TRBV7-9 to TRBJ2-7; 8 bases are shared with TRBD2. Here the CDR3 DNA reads TGTGCCAGCAGCACCACCGGGACTAGTGGGCCCGCGGTCGCCGAGCAGTACTTC. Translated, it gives CASSTTGTSGPAVAEQYF.